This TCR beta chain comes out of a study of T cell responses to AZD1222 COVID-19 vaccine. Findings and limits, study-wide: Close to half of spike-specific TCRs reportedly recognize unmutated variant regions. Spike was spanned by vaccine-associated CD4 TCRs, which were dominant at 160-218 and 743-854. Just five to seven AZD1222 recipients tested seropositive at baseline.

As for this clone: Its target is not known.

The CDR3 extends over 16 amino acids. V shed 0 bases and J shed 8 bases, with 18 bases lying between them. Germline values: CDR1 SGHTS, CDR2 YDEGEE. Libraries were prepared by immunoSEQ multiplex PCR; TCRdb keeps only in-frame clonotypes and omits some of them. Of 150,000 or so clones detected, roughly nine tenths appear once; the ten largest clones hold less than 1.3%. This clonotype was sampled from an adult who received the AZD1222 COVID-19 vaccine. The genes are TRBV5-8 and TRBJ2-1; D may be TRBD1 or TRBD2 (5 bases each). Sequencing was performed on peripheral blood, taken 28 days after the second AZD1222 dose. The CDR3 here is CASSLVSGSGADEQFF. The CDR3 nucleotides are TGTGCCAGCAGCTTGGTATCGGGGTCTGGGGCCGATGAGCAGTTCTTC.